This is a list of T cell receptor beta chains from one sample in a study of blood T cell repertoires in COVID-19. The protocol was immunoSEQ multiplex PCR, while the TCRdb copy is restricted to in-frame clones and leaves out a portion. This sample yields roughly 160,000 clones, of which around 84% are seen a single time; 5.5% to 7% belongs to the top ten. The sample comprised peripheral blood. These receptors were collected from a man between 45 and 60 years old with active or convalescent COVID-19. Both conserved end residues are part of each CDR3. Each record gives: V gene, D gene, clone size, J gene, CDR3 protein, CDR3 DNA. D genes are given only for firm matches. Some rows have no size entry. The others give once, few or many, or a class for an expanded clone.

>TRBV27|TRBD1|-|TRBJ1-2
CASSFRRDRGPSGYTF
TGTGCCAGCAGTTTTCGCCGGGACAGGGGGCCGAGTGGCTACACCTTC
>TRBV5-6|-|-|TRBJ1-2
CASSWNRVPLGGYTF
TGTGCCAGCAGCTGGAACAGGGTCCCCCTCGGGGGCTACACCTTC
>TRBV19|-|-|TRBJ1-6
CASSIRSGDGSPLHF
TGTGCCAGTAGTATAAGGTCAGGGGACGGATCACCCCTCCACTTT
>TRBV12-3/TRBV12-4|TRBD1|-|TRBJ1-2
CASSYRGGYTF
TGTGCCAGCAGTTACAGGGGGGGCTACACCTTC
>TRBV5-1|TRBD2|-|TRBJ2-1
CASKFPGGSYNEQFF
TGCGCCAGCAAATTTCCGGGGGGGTCCTACAATGAGCAGTTCTTC
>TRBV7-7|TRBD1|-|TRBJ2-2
CASSPGTGGSGELFF
TGTGCTAGCAGCCCAGGGACAGGAGGTTCCGGGGAGCTGTTTTTT
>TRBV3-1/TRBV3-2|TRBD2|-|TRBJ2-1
CASSQSPSGRPSSYNEQFF
TGTGCCAGCAGCCAATCCCCTAGCGGGAGACCTAGCTCCTACAATGAGCAGTTCTTC
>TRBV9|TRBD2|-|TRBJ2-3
CASSPGPSGKRTDTQYF
TGTGCCAGCAGCCCCGGACCGAGCGGGAAGCGCACAGATACGCAGTATTTT
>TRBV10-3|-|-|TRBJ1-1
CAISESLETEAFF
TGTGCCATCAGTGAGTCCCTGGAGACTGAAGCTTTCTTT
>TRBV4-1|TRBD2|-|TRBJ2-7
CASSQAPSSGSLYEQYF
TGCGCCAGCAGCCAGGCCCCTTCTAGCGGGAGCCTCTACGAGCAGTACTTC
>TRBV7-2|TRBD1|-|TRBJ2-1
CASSLAIRTGFANSQFF
TGTGCCAGCAGCTTAGCGATAAGGACAGGTTTTGCTAATTCGCAGTTCTTC
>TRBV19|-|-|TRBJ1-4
CASSIVGADEKLFF
TGTGCCAGTAGTATAGTGGGGGCTGATGAAAAACTGTTTTTT
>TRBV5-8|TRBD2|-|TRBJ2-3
CASSHGTSGVGGTDTQYF
TGTGCCAGCAGCCACGGGACTAGCGGGGTCGGGGGCACAGATACGCAGTATTTT
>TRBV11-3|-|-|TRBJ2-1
CASSLGPDNEQFF
TGTGCCAGCAGCTTGGGGCCAGACAATGAGCAGTTCTTC
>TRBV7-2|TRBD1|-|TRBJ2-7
CASSLDRGRFYEQYF
TGTGCCAGCAGCCTCGACAGGGGGCGCTTCTACGAGCAGTACTTC
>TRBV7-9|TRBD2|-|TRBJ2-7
CASSFGTSGDEQYF
TGTGCCAGCAGCTTTGGGACTAGCGGCGACGAGCAGTACTTC
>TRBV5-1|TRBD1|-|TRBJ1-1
CASSTGQGADTEAFF
TGCGCCAGCAGCACCGGACAGGGGGCAGACACTGAAGCTTTCTTT
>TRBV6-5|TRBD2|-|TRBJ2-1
CASSYKRGANEQFF
TGTGCCAGCAGTTACAAGCGGGGGGCCAATGAGCAGTTCTTC
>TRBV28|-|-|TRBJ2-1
CASSPDSASYNEQFF
TGTGCCAGCAGTCCCGACTCAGCCTCATACAATGAGCAGTTCTTC
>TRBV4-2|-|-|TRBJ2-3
CASSQRTYRSGPSTDTQYF
TGTGCCAGCAGCCAACGTACGTACCGTTCGGGTCCTAGCACAGATACGCAGTATTTT
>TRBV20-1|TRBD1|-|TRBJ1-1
CSASPQGVGMNTEAFF
TGCAGTGCTAGTCCACAGGGGGTTGGGATGAACACTGAAGCTTTCTTT
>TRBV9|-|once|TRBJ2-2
CASSVGDGRMAGELFF
TGTGCCAGCAGCGTAGGTGACGGGAGAATGGCCGGGGAGCTGTTTTTT
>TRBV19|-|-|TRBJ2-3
CASSIRVAASTDTQYF
TGTGCCAGTAGTATAAGGGTAGCGGCAAGCACAGATACGCAGTATTTT
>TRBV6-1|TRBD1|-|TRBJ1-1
CASSEVQGAFTEAFF
TGTGCCAGCAGTGAAGTCCAGGGGGCTTTCACTGAAGCTTTCTTT
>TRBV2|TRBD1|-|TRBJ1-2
CASSATGGGYGYTF
TGTGCCAGCAGCGCTACAGGGGGCGGGTATGGCTACACCTTC
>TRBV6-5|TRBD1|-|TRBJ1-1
CASSLSRGLTEAFF
TGTGCCAGCAGCCTCAGTAGGGGGCTGACTGAAGCTTTCTTT
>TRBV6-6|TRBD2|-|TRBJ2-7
CASSYPGLAEAYEQYF
TGTGCCAGCAGTTACCCTGGGCTAGCGGAGGCCTACGAGCAGTACTTC
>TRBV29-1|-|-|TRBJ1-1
CSVGMAERNTEAFF
TGCAGCGTTGGAATGGCGGAAAGAAACACTGAAGCTTTCTTT
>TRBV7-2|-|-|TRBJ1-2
CASSPRYRGQLYGYTF
TGTGCCAGCAGCCCACGCTATAGAGGACAGTTGTATGGCTACACCTTC